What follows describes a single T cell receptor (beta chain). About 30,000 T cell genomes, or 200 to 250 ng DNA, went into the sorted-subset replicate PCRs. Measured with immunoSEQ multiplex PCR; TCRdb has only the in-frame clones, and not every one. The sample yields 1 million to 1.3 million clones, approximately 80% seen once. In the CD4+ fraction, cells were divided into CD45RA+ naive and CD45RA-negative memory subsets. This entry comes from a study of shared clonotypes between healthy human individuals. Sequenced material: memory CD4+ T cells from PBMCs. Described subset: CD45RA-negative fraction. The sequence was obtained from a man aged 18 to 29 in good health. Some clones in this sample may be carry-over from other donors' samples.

The CDR3 DNA is TGTGCCAGCAGCTTGGACAGGGGAGGGGAAAAACTGTTTTTT. This translates into CASSLDRGGEKLFF. The V and J genes are TRBV7-8 and TRBJ1-4, with 9 bases identical to TRBD1. The ends lost 3 bases at V and 8 bases at J; junction bases unmatched: 4. Germline V CDR1 and CDR2: SGHVS, FQNEAQ. The CDR3 consists of 14 residues.